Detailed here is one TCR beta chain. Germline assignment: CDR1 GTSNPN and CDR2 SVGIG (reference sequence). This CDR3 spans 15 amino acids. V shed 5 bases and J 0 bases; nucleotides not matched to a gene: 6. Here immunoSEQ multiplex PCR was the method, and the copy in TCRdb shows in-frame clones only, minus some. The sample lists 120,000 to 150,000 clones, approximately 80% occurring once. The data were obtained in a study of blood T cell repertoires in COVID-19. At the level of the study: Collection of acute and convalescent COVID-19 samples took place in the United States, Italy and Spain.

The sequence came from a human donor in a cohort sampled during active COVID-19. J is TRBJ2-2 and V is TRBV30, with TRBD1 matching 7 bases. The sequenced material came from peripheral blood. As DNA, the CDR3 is TGTGCCTGGCGATCGGGACAGTCGAACACCGGGGAGCTGTTTTTT. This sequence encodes CAWRSGQSNTGELFF.